The clone carrying this T cell receptor (beta chain) turned up a few times. These data originate in a study of control samples from healthy donors and cancer patients. The repertoire was sequenced with immunoSEQ multiplex PCR; TCRdb's copy has only in-frame clones and lacks some. This table holds about 120,000 clones, about nine tenths found once. The germline gives CDR1 SGHNT, CDR2 YYREEE (reference sequence). The CDR3 contains 13 residues. V dropped 6 bases and J dropped 8 bases, with 15 bases sitting between them. The receptor was derived from a woman between 18 and 29 years old in good health. Sequenced input: blood. This chain links TRBV5-4 with TRBJ2-1; D might be TRBD2 (6 bases). CDR3 sequence: CASKRVSPDEQFF. As DNA, the CDR3 is TGTGCCAGCAAGCGGGTTTCCCCCGATGAGCAGTTCTTC.